This T cell receptor (beta chain) was sequenced in a study of OX40 agonist ivuxolimab in advanced cancers. Study-level information: Ivuxolimab is a fully human IgG2 antibody that activates OX40 (CD134). Of mixed ages from roughly 23 to 85 and averaging approximately 60 years, the group was just under 85% male. Overall study results and limits: Antigens targeted by the expanded peripheral T cells were not determined.

TCRdb's table, derived via immunoSEQ multiplex PCR, lists solely in-frame clones and lacks some. The repertoire includes roughly 120,000 clones, about 90% of them detected once, and under 0.85% sits in the top ten. With respect to this clone: Its antigen is undetermined.

From germline, CDR1 is MNHNY and CDR2 SVGAGI (reference sequence). This CDR3 contains 15 residues. The V gene lost 0 bases and the J gene lost 0 bases, with 9 bases spanning the gap. Peripheral blood came from all dose cohorts at three timepoints. The chain has TRBV6-6 and TRBJ2-7; D call uncertain. The sample here was CD4+ or CD8+ T cells sorted from blood, taken in a trial of the OX40 agonist ivuxolimab. The TCR was taken from an adult with an advanced solid tumor such as melanoma, head and neck, liver or kidney cancer. The CDR3 spells CASSYSSRSSYEQYF. CDR3 nucleotide sequence: TGTGCCAGCAGTTACTCCTCAAGGAGCTCCTACGAGCAGTACTTC.